These 18 T cell receptor beta chains share one sample of origin, sequenced in a study of cytomegalovirus exposure and HLA in healthy donors. This PCR relied on a set of 60 Vbeta primers and 13 Jbeta primers. Here immunoSEQ multiplex PCR was the method, and the copy in TCRdb shows in-frame clones only, minus some. This sample has 95,000 to 150,000 clones, with over 75% found just once. The sample consisted of PBMCs. The source is a man between 18 and 29 years old in good health and CMV-seropositive.

J is TRBJ2-5 and V is TRBV13; weak D call: TRBD2 (7 bases). Trimming removed 7 bases at V and 5 bases at J, with 14 bases between. The CDR3 sequence is 13 residues long. Germline lookup yields CDR1 PRHDT and CDR2 FYEKMQ (reference sequence). In nucleotides, the CDR3 is TGTGCCAGCACAACCGGGGGGCGCGAGACCCAGTACTTC. Translating it yields CASTTGGRETQYF.

The chain has TRBV19 and TRBJ2-7; TRBD2 matches 13 bases. V lost 6 bases to trimming and J lost 5 bases; unmatched junction nucleotides: 10. CDR1 and CDR2 (germline): LNHDA, SQIVND (reference sequence). CDR3 length equals 16 residues. CDR3 residues: CASSRTSGRRTHEQYF. The CDR3 DNA follows: TGTGCCAGTAGCAGGACTAGCGGGAGAAGGACCCACGAGCAGTACTTC.

V and J are TRBV5-4 and TRBJ2-1, with 9 nucleotides matching TRBD1. The CDR3 sequence is 16 residues long. Per germline, CDR1 SGHNT and CDR2 YYREEE (reference sequence). The V and J ends lost 3 bases and 7 bases, in that order; junction bases with no gene match: 11. This CDR3 reads CASSWKGQGSRNEQFF. The CDR3 DNA reads TGTGCCAGCAGCTGGAAGGGACAGGGATCAAGGAATGAGCAGTTCTTC.

This rearrangement joins TRBV5-1 to TRBJ2-5; D remains ambiguous. There are 14 residues in the CDR3. Germline CDR1 is SGHRS and CDR2 is YFSETQ. V was clipped by 5 bases and J by 2 bases, with 13 bases between them. In DNA form, the CDR3 reads TGCGCCAGCAGGCCTCTTGTCGGGCAAGAGACCCAGTACTTC. It specifies CASRPLVGQETQYF. The full variable domain, with the rest looked up from reference TRBV5-1 and TRBJ2-5, is KAGVTQTPRYLIKTRGQQVTLSCSPISGHRSVSWYQQTPGQGLQFLFEYFSETQRNKGNFPGRFSGRQFSNSRSEMNVSTLELGDSALYLCASRPLVGQETQYFGPGTRLLVL.

The rearrangement joins TRBV7-9 to TRBJ1-1; D gene uncertain. Germline loops: CDR1 SEHNR, CDR2 FQNEAQ (reference sequence). V shed 1 base and J shed 2 bases, with 11 bases lying between them. The CDR3 is 15 residues long. The CDR3 loop is CASSLDLSLNTEAFF. The DNA for the CDR3 is TGTGCCAGCAGCTTAGATCTATCCCTTAACACTGAAGCTTTCTTT.

The rearrangement links TRBV19 to TRBJ2-3; possibly TRBD1 for D (6 bases). From germline, CDR1 is LNHDA and CDR2 SQIVND (reference sequence). V lost 6 bases to trimming and J lost 6 bases, with 10 bases between them. The CDR3 totals 12 residues. The CDR3 sequence is CASRQGRDTQYF. In DNA form, the CDR3 reads TGTGCCAGTAGACAGGGCAGGGATACGCAGTATTTT.

This clone was recorded once. V is TRBV6-5 and J is TRBJ2-1; D possibly corresponds to TRBD2 (5 bases). This CDR3 contains 15 residues. Germline CDR1 reads MNHEY; CDR2 reads SVGAGI. V was pared by 4 bases and J by 6 bases, with 16 bases between. CDR3 in DNA: TGTGCCAGCAGTTTAGGCGGGCCCGGCTCCAATGAGCAGTTCTTC. Amino acid sequence: CASSLGGPGSNEQFF.

This chain links TRBV4-1 with TRBJ2-2; 8 bases match TRBD1. Germline values: CDR1 MGHRA, CDR2 YSYEKL. The ends lost 1 base at V and 4 bases at J; junction bases unmatched: 5. The CDR3 length is 16 residues. The CDR3 sequence is CASSQAGQGITGELFF. In nucleotides, the CDR3 is TGCGCCAGCAGCCAAGCTGGACAGGGAATCACCGGGGAGCTGTTTTTT.

This chain connects TRBV10-3 to TRBJ1-6; no reliable D call. Trimming pared 2 bases from V and 10 bases from J, leaving 12 bases between. CDR1 and CDR2 from the germline V gene are ENHRY and SYGVKD. The CDR3 length is 14 residues. CDR3 in amino acids: CAISEGQAESPLHF. The CDR3 DNA reads TGTGCCATCAGTGAGGGGCAGGCCGAATCACCCCTCCACTTT.

The chain is built from TRBV30 and TRBJ2-1; 10 bases align to TRBD2. The ends lost 5 bases at V and 2 bases at J; junction bases unmatched: 9. The germline V gene encodes CDR1 GTSNPN and CDR2 SVGIG (reference sequence). This CDR3 comprises 16 residues. The CDR3 region has the DNA TGTGCCTGGGCGTCCGGGACTAGCGAGACCTACAATGAGCAGTTCTTC. Translated, it gives CAWASGTSETYNEQFF.

The chain has TRBV28 and TRBJ1-2; no reliable D call. The V end lost 6 bases, the J end lost 5 bases, and 10 bases lay between the germline ends. Germline lookup yields CDR1 MDHEN and CDR2 SYDVKM. The CDR3 sequence is 12 residues long. The DNA for the CDR3 is TGTGCCAGCAGGGGCGGGTCTTATGGCTACACCTTC. Encoded protein: CASRGGSYGYTF.

The genes are TRBV19 and TRBJ1-2, with D hard to call. The CDR3 consists of 15 residues. V lost 6 bases to trimming and J lost 1 base, with 15 bases between them. Germline V gene sequence: CDR1 LNHDA, CDR2 SQIVND (reference sequence). The DNA for the CDR3 is TGTGCCAGTAGCCGGGCGGGCAACTTTAACTATGGCTACACCTTC. It translates to CASSRAGNFNYGYTF.

This chain uses TRBV5-1 with TRBJ2-7, with D possibly TRBD1 on 5 matching bases. The V and J ends lost 4 bases and 4 bases respectively, with 24 bases between them. The CDR3 totals 17 residues. CDR1 SGHRS and CDR2 YFSETQ come from the germline V gene. DNA for the CDR3: TGCGCCAGCAGCCAAAGGGGCCCCCGGTCCCTTATATACGAGCAGTACTTC. As protein: CASSQRGPRSLIYEQYF.

V gene TRBV5-1 combines with J gene TRBJ1-2, with 11 bases identical to TRBD1. Germline lookup yields CDR1 SGHRS and CDR2 YFSETQ. The CDR3 covers 14 residues. V gave up 3 bases and J gave up 7 bases; unmatched junction bases: 5. Here the CDR3 reads CASSSGTGGVGYTF. CDR3 sequence (DNA): TGCGCCAGCAGCTCGGGGACAGGGGGTGTTGGCTACACCTTC.

This clone showed up just a few times. The rearrangement uses TRBV5-1 and TRBJ2-5, with D possibly TRBD1 on 5 matching bases. The CDR3 is made up of 17 amino acids. Trimming left V 1 base short and J 3 bases short, with 19 bases between. Germline CDR1 reads SGHRS; CDR2 reads YFSETQ. This CDR3 reads CASSLPSVRGFKETQYF. For the CDR3, the DNA is TGCGCCAGCAGCTTGCCCTCCGTTAGGGGATTCAAAGAGACCCAGTACTTC.

This chain joins TRBV2 and TRBJ1-5; 7 positions match TRBD1. The CDR3 runs 13 residues. V shed 5 bases and J 12 bases; nucleotides not matched to a gene: 10. From germline, CDR1 is SNHLY and CDR2 FYNNEI. CDR3 coding DNA: TGTGCCAGCAGTAAAGACAGGGCCGAAAGCCAGCATTTT. Residues: CASSKDRAESQHF. The full variable domain, completed using reference TRBV2 and TRBJ1-5, is EPEVTQTPSHQVTQMGQEVILRCVPISNHLYFYWYRQILGQKVEFLVSFYNNEISEKSEIFDDQFSVERPDGSNFTLKIRSTKLEDSAMYFCASSKDRAESQHFGDGTRLSIL.

The chain combines TRBV11-2 with TRBJ2-7, with a weak D call TRBD2 (6 bases). The CDR3 is 15 residues long. CDR1 and CDR2 from the germline V gene are SGHAT and FQNNGV. V lost 0 bases and J lost 1, with 10 bases in between. The CDR3 sequence: CASSLDWGESYEQYF. DNA of the CDR3: TGTGCCAGCAGCTTAGATTGGGGGGAATCCTACGAGCAGTACTTC.

The V and J genes are TRBV29-1 and TRBJ2-3; 9 nucleotides match TRBD2. Trimming at V came to 4 bases and at J to 0 bases, leaving 11 bases not matched to a gene. Germline CDR1 and CDR2: SQVTM and ANQGSEA. The CDR3 extends over 17 amino acids. The CDR3 DNA follows: TGCAGCGTTGTTGGACTAGCGAGTAGAGATAGCACAGATACGCAGTATTTT. It is translated as CSVVGLASRDSTDTQYF.